This TCR beta chain was captured by sequencing in a study of blood T cell repertoires in COVID-19. Background on the study: COVID-19 samples from acute and convalescent phases originated in the United States, Italy and Spain. PBMCs, B-cell-depleted T cells, or T cells were the source of the cDNA or gDNA that made up the material.

Per the authors' pipeline: It was from reference gene primer amplification that nucleated cell counts were estimated. TCRdb keeps only in-frame clones here, not all; method: immunoSEQ multiplex PCR. V and J calls plus clone size are reproduced from that table; the DNA served to infer D and trimming. The table lists about 76,000 clones, 70% to 90% of them singletons. Seattle's enrolled individuals joined amid active infection and were then monitored longitudinally. CDR1 and CDR2 from the germline V gene are SGDLS and YYNGEE. Trimming took 4 bases from V and 1 from J, leaving 13 bases between them. CDR3 length equals 15 residues.

The rearrangement joins TRBV9 to TRBJ2-3; maybe TRBD1 (6 bases). This receptor was obtained from a man aged 55-75 years with COVID-19, enrolled during active disease. Sequenced sample: peripheral blood. CDR3 nucleotide sequence: TGTGCCAGCAGCCCAACGGGACACGGCACAGATACGCAGTATTTT. It is translated as CASSPTGHGTDTQYF.